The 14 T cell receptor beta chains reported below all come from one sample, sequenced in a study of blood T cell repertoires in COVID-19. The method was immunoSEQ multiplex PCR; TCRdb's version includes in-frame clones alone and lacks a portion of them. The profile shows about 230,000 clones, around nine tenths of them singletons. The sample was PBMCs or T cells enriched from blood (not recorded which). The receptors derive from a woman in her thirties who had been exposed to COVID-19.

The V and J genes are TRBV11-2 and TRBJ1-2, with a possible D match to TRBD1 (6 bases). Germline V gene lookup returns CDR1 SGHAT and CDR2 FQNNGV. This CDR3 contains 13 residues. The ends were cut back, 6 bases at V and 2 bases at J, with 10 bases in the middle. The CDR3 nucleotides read TGTGCCAGCAGTCGGACAGCCAACTATGGCTACACCTTC. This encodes CASSRTANYGYTF.

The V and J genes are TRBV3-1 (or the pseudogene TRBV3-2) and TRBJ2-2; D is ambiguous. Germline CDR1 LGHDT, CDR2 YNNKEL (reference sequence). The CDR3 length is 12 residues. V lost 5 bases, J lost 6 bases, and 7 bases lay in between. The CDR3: CASSSSSGELFF. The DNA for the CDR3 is TGTGCCAGCAGCTCGAGTTCCGGGGAGCTGTTTTTT.

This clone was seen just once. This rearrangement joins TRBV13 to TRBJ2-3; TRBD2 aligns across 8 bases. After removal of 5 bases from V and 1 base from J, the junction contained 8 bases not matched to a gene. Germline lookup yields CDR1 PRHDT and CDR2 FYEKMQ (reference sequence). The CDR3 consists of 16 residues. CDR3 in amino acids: CASSPLLAEGTDTQYF. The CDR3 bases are TGTGCCAGCAGCCCTTTACTAGCGGAAGGCACAGATACGCAGTATTTT.

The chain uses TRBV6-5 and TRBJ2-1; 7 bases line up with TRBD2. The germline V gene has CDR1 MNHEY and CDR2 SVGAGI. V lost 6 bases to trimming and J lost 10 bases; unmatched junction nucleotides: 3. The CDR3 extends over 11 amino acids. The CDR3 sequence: CASSRGREQFF. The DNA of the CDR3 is TGTGCCAGCAGCCGCGGGAGAGAGCAGTTCTTC.

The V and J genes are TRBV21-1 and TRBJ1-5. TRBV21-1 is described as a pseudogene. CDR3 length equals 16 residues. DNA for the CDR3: TGTGCCAGCAGCAAAGAAACCCCGGGAAGTAATCAGCCCCAGCATTTT. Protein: CASSKETPGSNQPQHF.

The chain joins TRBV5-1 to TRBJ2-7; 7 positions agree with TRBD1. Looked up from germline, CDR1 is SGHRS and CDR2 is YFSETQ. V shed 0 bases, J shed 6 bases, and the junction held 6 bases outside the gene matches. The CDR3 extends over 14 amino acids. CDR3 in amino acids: CASSLAGGLGEQYF. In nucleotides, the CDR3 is TGCGCCAGCAGCTTGGCAGGGGGATTAGGCGAGCAGTACTTC.

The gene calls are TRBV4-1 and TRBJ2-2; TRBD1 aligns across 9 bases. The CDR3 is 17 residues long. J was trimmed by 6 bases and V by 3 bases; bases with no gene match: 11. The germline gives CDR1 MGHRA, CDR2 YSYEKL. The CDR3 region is CASSHVGTGFISGELFF. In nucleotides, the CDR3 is TGCGCCAGCAGCCATGTCGGGACAGGGTTTATATCCGGGGAGCTGTTTTTT.

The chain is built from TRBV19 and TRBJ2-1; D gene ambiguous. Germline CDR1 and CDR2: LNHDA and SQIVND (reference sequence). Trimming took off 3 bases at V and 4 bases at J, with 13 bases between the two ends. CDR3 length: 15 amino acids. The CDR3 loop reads CASSILWAVYNEQFF. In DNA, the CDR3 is TGTGCCAGTAGTATTCTGTGGGCAGTTTACAATGAGCAGTTCTTC.

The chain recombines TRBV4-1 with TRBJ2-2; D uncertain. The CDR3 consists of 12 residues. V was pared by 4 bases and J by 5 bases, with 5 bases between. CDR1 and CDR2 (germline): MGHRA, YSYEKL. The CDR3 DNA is TGCGCCAGCAGCCCCCCTACCGGGGAGCTGTTTTTT. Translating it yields CASSPPTGELFF.

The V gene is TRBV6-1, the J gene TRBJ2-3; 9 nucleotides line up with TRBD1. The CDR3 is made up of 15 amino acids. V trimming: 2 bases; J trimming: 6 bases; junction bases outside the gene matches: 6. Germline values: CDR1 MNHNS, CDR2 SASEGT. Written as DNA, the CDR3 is TGTGCCAGCAGTGAACAGGACAGGGGTTGGGATACGCAGTATTTT. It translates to CASSEQDRGWDTQYF.

This CDR3 is CASSGGELAGYQETQYF. Here the CDR3 DNA reads TGTGCCAGCAGCGGGGGAGAACTAGCGGGGTATCAAGAGACCCAGTACTTC. This chain uses TRBV9 with TRBJ2-5, with 10 bases matching TRBD2. From germline, CDR1 is SGDLS and CDR2 YYNGEE. This CDR3 spans 17 amino acids. V lost 3 bases, J lost 2 bases, and 10 bases stayed unmatched.

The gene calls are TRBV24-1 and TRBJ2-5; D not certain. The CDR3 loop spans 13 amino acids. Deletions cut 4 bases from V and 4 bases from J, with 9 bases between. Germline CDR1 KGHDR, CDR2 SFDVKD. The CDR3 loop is CATSETSLETQYF. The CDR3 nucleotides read TGTGCCACCAGTGAAACTTCTTTAGAGACCCAGTACTTC.

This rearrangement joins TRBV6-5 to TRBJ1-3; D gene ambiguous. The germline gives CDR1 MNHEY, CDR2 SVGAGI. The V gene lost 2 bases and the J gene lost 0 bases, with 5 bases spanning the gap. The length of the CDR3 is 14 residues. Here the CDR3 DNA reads TGTGCCAGCAGTTACACAGACTCTGGAAACACCATATATTTT. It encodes CASSYTDSGNTIYF.

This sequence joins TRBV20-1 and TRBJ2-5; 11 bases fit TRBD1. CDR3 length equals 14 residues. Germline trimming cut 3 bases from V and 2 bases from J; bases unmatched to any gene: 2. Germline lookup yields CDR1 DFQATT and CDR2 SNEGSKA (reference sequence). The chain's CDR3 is CSASGDRGQETQYF. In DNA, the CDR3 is TGCAGTGCTAGTGGGGACAGGGGGCAAGAGACCCAGTACTTC.